The 10 T cell receptor beta chains given below trace back to one sample, sequenced in a study of vaccination and CD4 T cells after COVID-19 (dated by TCRdb to between 2021 and 2023). The library was built by means of PCR. TCRdb shows the sequencer as Illumina iSeq 100. DNA from cultured CD4+ T cells underwent TCR sequencing with the Oncomine TCR Beta short-read assay at the Johns Hopkins FTIC core. Using fastp at Q25 and MiXCR, TCRdb reprocessed the public reads and kept productive beta chains. One record per CDR3 amino acid sequence lists the most common genes and DNA. Across this sample there are some 18,000 distinct CDR3 sequences, with over 45% seen only once. In total, the top ten clones hold 17% of the sample. In the paper's terms, the treatment or condition label means: 10-day PBMC culture with coronavirus spike peptide pools or control peptides (ViraFEST assay). These receptors' targets are unknown.

Source: CD4+ T cells from blood, cultured in vitro, taken before SARS-CoV-2 vaccination. Receptor source: a human donor who had recovered from COVID-19.

The V call is TRBV4-3, the J call TRBJ2-1, with 9 nucleotides matching TRBD2. Looked up from germline, CDR1 is LGHNA and CDR2 is YSLEER. V was clipped by 3 bases and J by 5 bases; unmatched bases: 5. CDR3 length: 15 amino acids. In DNA, the CDR3 is TGCGCCAGCAGCCAGCGGACTAGCGCGAACAATGAGCAGTTCTTC. Encoded protein: CASSQRTSANNEQFF.

This clonotype was picked up a small number of times. This chain links TRBV28 with TRBJ1-2; D is perhaps TRBD1 (6 bases). Per germline, CDR1 MDHEN and CDR2 SYDVKM. Trimming removed 5 bases from V and 5 bases from J, with 15 bases in between. This CDR3 has 14 amino acids. The CDR3 loop reads CASSRRDMAYGYTF. In DNA form, the CDR3 reads TGTGCCAGCAGTCGACGGGACATGGCATATGGCTACACCTTC.

V gene TRBV27 combines with J gene TRBJ2-7; the D gene is possibly TRBD2 (6 bases). CDR1 is MNHEY, CDR2 SMNVEV, per germline (reference sequence). Trimming left V 10 bases short and J 0 bases short, with 22 bases between. This CDR3 contains 16 residues. The CDR3 loop reads CATSPGRAGSSYEQYF. CDR3 nucleotide sequence: TGTGCCACCTCCCCAGGAAGGGCGGGGAGCTCCTACGAGCAGTACTTC.

This clonotype was counted a few times. The V gene is TRBV20-1, the J gene TRBJ2-5, with D perhaps TRBD2 (6 bases). Trimming left V 1 base short and J 6 bases short, with 12 bases between. The length of the CDR3 is 13 residues. CDR1 DFQATT and CDR2 SNEGSKA come from the germline V gene (reference sequence). The CDR3 region is CSARVGGVQTQYF. The CDR3 DNA follows: TGCAGTGCTAGAGTCGGGGGAGTGCAGACCCAGTACTTC.

CDR3 in amino acids: CASRAGHPPYEQYF. CDR3 nucleotide sequence: TGTGCCAGCAGGGCCGGACATCCCCCCTACGAGCAGTACTTC. The rearrangement uses TRBV6-1 and TRBJ2-7, with D possibly being TRBD1 (5 bases). Looked up from germline, CDR1 is MNHNS and CDR2 is SASEGT. This CDR3 contains 14 residues. The V gene lost 6 bases and the J gene lost 2 bases, with 14 bases spanning the gap.

This clonotype occurred a few times. J is TRBJ2-7 and V is TRBV20-1; tentative D call: TRBD2 (7 bases). This CDR3 has 13 amino acids. Looked up from germline, CDR1 is DFQATT and CDR2 is SNEGSKA (reference sequence). The CDR3 DNA reads as TGCAGCGCCCTAGAGGGGGGGGCTTCCGAGCAGTACTTC. This sequence encodes CSALEGGASEQYF.

The table lists this clonotype with a few counts. This sequence joins TRBV7-2 and TRBJ2-3; D not certain. This CDR3 contains 12 residues. The germline V and J ends were trimmed by 5 bases and 1 base, with 4 bases remaining between them. Germline V gene data show CDR1 as SGHTA and CDR2 as FQGNSA. The CDR3 spells CASSPRTDTQYF. The CDR3 coding sequence is TGTGCCAGCAGCCCGCGCACAGATACGCAGTATTTT.

In its sample, this clonotype was seen a few times. This rearrangement joins TRBV4-3 to TRBJ1-1; 8 bases match TRBD1. Trimming at V came to 5 bases and at J to 1 base, leaving 3 bases not matched to a gene. The CDR3 spans 14 residues. Germline V gene data show CDR1 as LGHNA and CDR2 as YSLEER. CDR3 sequence reads: CASSFGQGNTEAFF. CDR3 in DNA: TGCGCCAGCAGCTTCGGACAGGGGAACACTGAAGCTTTCTTT.

This rearrangement joins TRBV7-2 to TRBJ1-2; D call uncertain. V shed 4 bases and J shed 7 bases, with 19 bases lying between them. Per germline, CDR1 SGHTA and CDR2 FQGNSA. The CDR3 consists of 15 residues. The chain's CDR3 is CASSYQWSAKIGYTF. As DNA, the CDR3 is TGTGCCAGCAGCTATCAGTGGAGCGCGAAGATTGGCTACACCTTC.

The chain carries TRBV20-1 and TRBJ2-2; tentatively, D is TRBD2 (5 bases). This CDR3 spans 14 amino acids. V gave up 3 bases and J gave up 7 bases, with 15 bases separating them. The germline V gene encodes CDR1 DFQATT and CDR2 SNEGSKA (reference sequence). The CDR3 here is CSASMRARGGELFF. The CDR3 nucleotides are TGCAGTGCTAGCATGCGGGCCCGGGGCGGGGAGCTGTTTTTT.